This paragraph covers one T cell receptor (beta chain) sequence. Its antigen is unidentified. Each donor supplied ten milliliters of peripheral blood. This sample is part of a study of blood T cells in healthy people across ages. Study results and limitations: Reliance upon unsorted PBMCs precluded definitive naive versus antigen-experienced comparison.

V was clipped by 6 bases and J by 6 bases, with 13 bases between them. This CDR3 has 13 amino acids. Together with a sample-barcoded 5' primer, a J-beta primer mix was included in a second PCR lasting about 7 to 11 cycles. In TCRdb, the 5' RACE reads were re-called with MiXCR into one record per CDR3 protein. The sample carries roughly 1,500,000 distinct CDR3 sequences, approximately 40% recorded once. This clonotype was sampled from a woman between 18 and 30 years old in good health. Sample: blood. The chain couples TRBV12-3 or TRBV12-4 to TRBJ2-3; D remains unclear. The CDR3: CASSHVRTDTQYF. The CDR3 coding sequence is TGTGCCAGCAGCCATGTAAGGACCGATACGCAGTATTTT.